The next 15 T cell receptor beta chains were all read from a single sample in a study of tumor-infiltrating lymphocytes in primary liver carcinoma. The researchers produced TCR beta cDNA from roughly 550 ng total RNA with a constant-region primer. Sequencing libraries for TCR beta derived from three nested multiplex PCR rounds that used slightly modified ARM-PCR. The opening two PCR rounds, about 11 cycles each, paired TRBV1-TRBV30 forward primers with a C-beta reverse primer. TCRdb used MiXCR to reprocess the multiplex PCR reads, holding one entry per CDR3 protein. This table has hundreds of thousands of distinct CDR3 sequences, approximately 58% appearing once. The researchers obtained blood RNA from unsorted whole blood and also extracted germline DNA. Sequencing input: peripheral blood. The receptors here all came from a woman aged 30 to 39 with primary liver carcinoma and hepatitis B virus infection.

In the case of this clonotype: Possible read error: a much larger clone is one base away. The chain employs TRBV6-6 and TRBJ2-5; D is possibly TRBD1 (5 bases). Germline V CDR1 and CDR2: MNHNY, SVGAGI (reference sequence). The CDR3 consists of 16 residues. The CDR3 loop reads CAGSYGTGSFQETQYF. CDR3 in DNA: TGTGCCGGCAGTTACGGCACAGGCTCCTTCCAAGAGACCCAGTACTTC.

A word on this clonotype: A much larger clone lies a single base off, so this may be a read error. This rearrangement joins TRBV6-2 or TRBV6-3 to TRBJ2-1; D remains ambiguous. Germline CDR1 MNHEY, CDR2 SVGEGT. This CDR3 comprises 12 residues. This CDR3 reads CDSSYPTAGRFF. The CDR3 bases are TGTGACAGCAGTTACCCCACGGCAGGTCGGTTCTTC.

The sample holds many counts of this clonotype. The rearrangement links TRBV11-2 to TRBJ1-2; the D is unclear. This CDR3 contains 12 residues. V lost 1 base, J lost 3 bases, and 3 bases lay in between. CDR1 is SGHAT and CDR2 is FQNNGV in the germline V gene. In nucleotides, the CDR3 is TGTGCCAGCAGCTTAGGGGACTATGGCTACACCTTC. Translation gives CASSLGDYGYTF. The full variable domain, rest sourced from reference TRBV11-2 and TRBJ1-2, is EAGVAQSPRYKIIEKRQSVAFWCNPISGHATLYWYQQILGQGPKLLIQFQNNGVVDDSQLPKDRFSAERLKGVDSTLKIQPAKLEDSAVYLCASSLGDYGYTFGSGTRLTVV.

As to this clonotype: The junction departs from the called germline gene at one end, perhaps through a read error. V and J are TRBV6-2 or TRBV6-3 and TRBJ2-2, with 16 positions matching TRBD2. Germline values: CDR1 MNHEY, CDR2 SVGEGT. This CDR3 spans 20 amino acids. CDR3 region: CASSYRNRGTSGRADGELSF. In DNA form, the CDR3 reads TGTGCCAGCAGTTATCGAAATCGTGGGACTAGCGGGAGGGCCGACGGGGAGCTGTCTTTT.

The rearrangement joins TRBV11-3 to TRBJ1-2; D perhaps matches TRBD1 (5 bases). Trimming took 2 bases from V and 5 from J, leaving 18 bases between them. This CDR3 contains 16 residues. Looked up from germline, CDR1 is SGHNT and CDR2 is YENEEA. CDR3 amino acids: CASSLNPLTVDYGYTF. The CDR3 nucleotides read TGTGCCAGCAGCTTAAATCCATTGACAGTCGATTATGGCTACACCTTC. The full variable domain, its missing parts supplied by reference TRBV11-3 and TRBJ1-2, is EAGVVQSPRYKIIEKKQPVAFWCNPISGHNTLYWYLQNLGQGPELLIRYENEEAVDDSQLPKDRFSAERLKGVDSTLKIQPAELGDSAVYLCASSLNPLTVDYGYTFGSGTRLTVV.

In the case of this clonotype: At one end, the junction sequence differs from germline, possibly due to a read error. The chain joins TRBV11-2 to TRBJ2-2, with 9 bases aligning to TRBD2. This CDR3 is 17 amino acids long. Germline V gene sequence: CDR1 SGHAT, CDR2 FQNNGV. As DNA, the CDR3 is TGTGCCAGCAACCCCCGAGGCGGGAGGGCGAGAACCGGGGAACTGTTTTTT. Its protein is CASNPRGGRARTGELFF.

The chain links TRBV29-1 to TRBJ2-1; D might be TRBD1 (5 bases). This CDR3 contains 13 residues. Trimming took off 7 bases at V and 6 bases at J, with 16 bases between the two ends. The germline gives CDR1 SQVTM, CDR2 ANQGSEA. CDR3 DNA sequence: TGCAGCGCCCGAAGGCAGGGAACCAATGAGCAGTTCTTC. Translation: CSARRQGTNEQFF.

This clonotype was observed once. The junction departs from germline at one end; a sequencing error may be responsible. V usage is TRBV28 and J usage is TRBJ1-1; tentatively, D is TRBD1 (5 bases). Germline V gene sequence: CDR1 MDHEN, CDR2 SYDVKM. The CDR3 has 15 amino acids. The CDR3 reads CASSLSGWQGTVAFF. CDR3 sequence (DNA): TGTGCCAGCAGTTTATCGGGTTGGCAGGGAACTGTAGCTTTCTTT.

In the case of this clonotype: The conserved phenylalanine or tryptophan normally closing the CDR3 is absent here, so this likely arose from a read error. The CDR3 is CASSLVGGRVIYTGELFY. The CDR3 DNA reads as TGTGCCAGCAGCTTAGTAGGGGGTCGAGTTATCTACACCGGGGAACTGTTTTAT. The chain carries TRBV11-2 and TRBJ2-2; weak D call: TRBD1 (6 bases). The CDR3 has 18 residues. Germline V lookup: CDR1 SGHAT, CDR2 FQNNGV.

In the case of this clonotype: The junction and the germline gene differ at one end; a read error may be behind it. The chain is built from TRBV6-2 or TRBV6-3 and TRBJ2-5; the match to TRBD2 covers 9 bases. Germline assignment: CDR1 MNHEY and CDR2 SVGEGT. The CDR3 is 17 amino acids. This chain's CDR3 is CASIYTNLLAGQETQYF. CDR3 in DNA: TGTGCCAGCATTTACACAAACCTTCTAGCGGGACAAGAGACCCAGTACTTC.

On this clonotype: The junction shows a germline mismatch at one end, possibly a read error. The chain carries TRBV6-1 and TRBJ1-1, with a weak D call TRBD1 (5 bases). Germline CDR1 is MNHNS and CDR2 is SASEGT. The CDR3 has 15 amino acids. The CDR3 sequence is CDSRVRGRLNTEAFF. In nucleotides, the CDR3 is TGTGACAGCAGAGTGAGGGGCAGGCTGAACACTGAAGCTTTCTTT.

Remarks on this clonotype: The germline gene is not matched at one end of the junction; a read error may be the cause. The V call is TRBV4-2, the J call TRBJ2-6, with no clear D. The CDR3 is made up of 16 amino acids. Germline V gene sequence: CDR1 LGHNA, CDR2 YNFKEQ. The CDR3 sequence is CASSQDGDSEANVLTF. The CDR3 DNA sequence: TGTGCCAGCAGCCAAGACGGAGACTCTGAGGCCAACGTCCTGACTTTC.

Points on this clonotype: One junction end disagrees with the germline gene, perhaps due to a read error. The chain combines TRBV4-1 with TRBJ1-4; 8 bases fit TRBD1. CDR3 length: 17 residues. Germline values: CDR1 MGHRA, CDR2 YSYEKL. The CDR3 region is CAGSHAYPDRESEKLFF. CDR3 DNA sequence: TGCGCCGGCAGCCATGCCTACCCGGACAGGGAAAGCGAAAAACTGTTTTTT.

As for this clonotype: The conserved closing phenylalanine or tryptophan is absent in this CDR3, likely reflecting a read error. The DNA is left out, because the CDR3 cannot be placed on it with certainty; the CDR3 is given as TCRdb lists it. The chain joins TRBV6-1 to TRBJ2-7; TRBD1, the table's D call, was not compared with the DNA. The CDR3 is 15 residues long, counting both termini. CDR1 and CDR2 from the germline V gene are MNHNS and SASEGT. The CDR3 here is CASSEQGAVLYEQYI.

This clonotype was seen repeatedly, ten times or more. V gene TRBV29-1 combines with J gene TRBJ2-2; TRBD2 is a possible D gene (6 bases). V dropped 0 bases and J dropped 4 bases, with 12 bases sitting between them. The germline gives CDR1 SQVTM, CDR2 ANQGSEA. This CDR3 is built from 15 residues. The CDR3 spells CSVEDKGGRTGELFF. Written as DNA, the CDR3 is TGCAGCGTTGAAGATAAAGGAGGGCGCACCGGGGAGCTGTTTTTT.